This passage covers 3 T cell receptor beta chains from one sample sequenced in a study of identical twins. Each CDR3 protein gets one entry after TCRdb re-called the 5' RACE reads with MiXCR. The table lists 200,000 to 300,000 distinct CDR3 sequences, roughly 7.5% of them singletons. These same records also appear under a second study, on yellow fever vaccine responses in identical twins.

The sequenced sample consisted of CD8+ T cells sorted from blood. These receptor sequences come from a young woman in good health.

The CDR3 DNA reads as TGTGCCAGCTCCCCGGTTACCAATGAGCAGTTCTTC. Residues: CASSPVTNEQFF. The chain couples TRBV18 to TRBJ2-1; D ambiguous. The CDR3 runs 12 residues. Germline V gene lookup returns CDR1 KGHSH and CDR2 LQKENI. The V gene lost 6 bases and the J gene lost 6 bases, with 9 bases spanning the gap.

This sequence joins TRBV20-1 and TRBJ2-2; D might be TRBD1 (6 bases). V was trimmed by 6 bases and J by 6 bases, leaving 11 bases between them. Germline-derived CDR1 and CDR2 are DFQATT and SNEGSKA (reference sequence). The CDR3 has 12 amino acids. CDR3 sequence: CSAQQGAGELFF. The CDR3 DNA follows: TGCAGTGCGCAACAGGGCGCCGGGGAGCTGTTTTTT.

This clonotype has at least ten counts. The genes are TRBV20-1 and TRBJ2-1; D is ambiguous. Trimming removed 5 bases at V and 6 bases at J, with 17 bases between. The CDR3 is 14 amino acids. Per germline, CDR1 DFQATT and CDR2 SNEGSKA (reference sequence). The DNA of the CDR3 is TGCAGTGCTCAAATTATGTATCCCCCCAATGAGCAGTTCTTC. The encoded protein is CSAQIMYPPNEQFF.